The rows below give T cell receptor beta chains drawn from one sample of a study of cytomegalovirus exposure and HLA in healthy donors. The protocol was immunoSEQ multiplex PCR, while the TCRdb copy is restricted to in-frame clones and leaves out a portion. The sample records roughly 180,000 clones, around 75% being singletons. The specimen was PBMCs. The receptors come from a female donor in good health and CMV-seronegative. CDR3s include the opening cysteine and the closing phenylalanine or tryptophan. A D gene is named only where the DNA matches it firmly. Some rows have no size entry. The others give once, few or many, or a class for an expanded clone.

J | D | size | V | CDR3 | DNA
TRBJ2-7 | - | - | TRBV27 | CASPDRTYEQYF | TGTGCCAGCCCGGACAGAACCTACGAGCAGTACTTC
TRBJ1-3 | - | - | TRBV4-1 | CASTAGGSAIYF | TGCGCCAGTACAGCTGGGGGCTCGGCCATATATTTT
TRBJ1-2 | - | - | TRBV6-5 | CASSYSMGNGRGYTF | TGTGCCAGCAGTTACTCGATGGGCAATGGGAGAGGCTACACCTTC
TRBJ2-7 | - | few | TRBV29-1 | CSVEGGVGNYEQYF | TGCAGCGTTGAAGGGGGAGTCGGTAACTACGAGCAGTACTTC
TRBJ2-1 | - | few | TRBV6-4 | CASSERTSSPDEQFF | TGTGCCAGCAGTGAGCGGACAAGCAGTCCCGATGAGCAGTTCTTC
TRBJ2-1 | TRBD2 | - | TRBV7-9 | CASSLASGRVNEQFF | TGTGCCAGCAGCCTCGCTAGCGGGAGGGTCAATGAGCAGTTCTTC
TRBJ2-5 | - | - | TRBV15 | CATSRDGRRRDQYF | TGTGCCACCAGCAGAGATGGTCGCCGGCGGGACCAGTACTTC
TRBJ1-2 | TRBD1 | - | TRBV6-5 | CASSPGTANYGYTF | TGTGCCAGCAGTCCCGGGACAGCTAACTATGGCTACACCTTC
TRBJ2-1 | TRBD2 | - | TRBV27 | CASSAGGEQFF | TGTGCCAGCAGCGCGGGGGGGGAGCAGTTCTTC
TRBJ2-2 | TRBD2 | - | TRBV2 | CASGFRREPGGTGELFF | TGTGCCAGCGGTTTCAGGCGGGAGCCGGGGGGGACCGGGGAGCTGTTTTTT
TRBJ1-5 | - | - | TRBV7-6 | CASSLTRQRDQPQHF | TGTGCCAGCAGCTTGACCAGGCAGAGGGATCAGCCCCAGCATTTT
TRBJ2-3 | - | few | TRBV11-3 | CASSPSPVTDTQYF | TGTGCCAGCAGCCCGAGCCCGGTCACAGATACGCAGTATTTT
TRBJ2-2 | - | - | TRBV7-6 | CASTDSGGTGELFF | TGTGCCAGCACGGACTCAGGTGGAACCGGGGAGCTGTTTTTT
TRBJ1-5 | - | once | TRBV27 | CASSLRVGNQPQHF | TGTGCCAGCAGTTTACGGGTCGGCAATCAGCCCCAGCATTTT
TRBJ1-4 | - | few | TRBV27 | CASSLYGPNEKLFF | TGTGCCAGCAGTTTATATGGCCCTAATGAAAAACTGTTTTTT
TRBJ2-5 | TRBD2 | - | TRBV7-2 | CASSPAGGLGETQYF | TGTGCCAGCAGCCCAGCGGGGGGGCTGGGGGAGACCCAGTACTTC
TRBJ2-7 | - | - | TRBV9 | CASSPEGFSSYEQYF | TGTGCCAGCAGCCCGGAGGGGTTTAGCTCCTACGAGCAGTACTTC
TRBJ1-4 | TRBD1 | few | TRBV7-2 | CASSPDRAEKLFF | TGTGCCAGCAGCCCGGACAGGGCTGAAAAACTGTTTTTT
TRBJ2-3 | TRBD2 | - | TRBV19 | CASSKTSGGVGDTQYF | TGTGCCAGTAGTAAGACTAGCGGGGGGGTAGGAGATACGCAGTATTTT
TRBJ2-1 | TRBD2 | - | TRBV2 | CASIAGGGRDEQFF | TGTGCCAGCATTGCGGGGGGAGGTAGGGATGAGCAGTTCTTC
TRBJ2-5 | - | - | TRBV4-3 | CASSGGGLAETQYF | TGCGCCAGCAGTGGGGGGGGCCTAGCCGAGACCCAGTACTTC
TRBJ2-3 | - | - | TRBV15 | CATSVLGGTDTQYF | TGTGCCACCAGCGTCCTCGGAGGGACAGATACGCAGTATTTT
TRBJ2-2 | - | - | TRBV2 | CASSPAANTGELFF | TGTGCCAGCAGTCCTGCGGCGAACACCGGGGAGCTGTTTTTT
TRBJ2-5 | TRBD2 | - | TRBV28 | CASSWPREGLETQYF | TGTGCCAGCAGTTGGCCCCGGGAGGGGCTGGAGACCCAGTACTTC
TRBJ2-1 | - | once | TRBV30 | CAYWSGFYNEQFF | TGTGCCTATTGGTCGGGTTTCTACAATGAGCAGTTCTTC
TRBJ2-1 | TRBD2 | - | TRBV4-3 | CASSQGGEGAYNEQFF | TGCGCCAGCAGCCAAGGCGGGGAGGGCGCCTACAATGAGCAGTTCTTC
TRBJ2-7 | - | - | TRBV11-2 | CASSRGPREQYF | TGTGCCAGCAGCCGCGGGCCTCGCGAGCAGTACTTC
TRBJ2-2 | TRBD1 | - | TRBV30 | CAWGQGFNTGELFF | TGTGCCTGGGGACAGGGCTTCAACACCGGGGAGCTGTTTTTT
TRBJ2-7 | - | - | TRBV18 | CASSPQGSSYEQYF | TGTGCCAGCTCACCCCAGGGTAGCTCCTACGAGCAGTACTTC
TRBJ2-7 | - | - | TRBV28 | CASSLHGETYEQYF | TGTGCCAGCAGTTTACATGGAGAGACCTACGAGCAGTACTTC
TRBJ2-5 | - | - | TRBV4-3 | CASSQEGARETQYF | TGCGCCAGCAGCCAAGAGGGGGCCAGAGAGACCCAGTACTTC
TRBJ2-3 | - | - | TRBV19 | CASTPGASTDTQYF | TGTGCCAGTACTCCGGGAGCGAGCACAGATACGCAGTATTTT
TRBJ2-7 | TRBD2 | - | TRBV28 | CASSTLRLAGPRDAYEQYF | TGTGCCAGCAGCACCTTACGACTAGCGGGCCCCCGGGACGCCTACGAGCAGTACTTC
TRBJ2-3 | TRBD2 | - | TRBV4-3 | CASSQGLAGSLTDTQYF | TGCGCCAGCAGCCAGGGACTAGCGGGTTCTCTCACAGATACGCAGTATTTT
TRBJ2-6 | - | - | TRBV7-3 | CASSLQDPGANVLTF | TGTGCCAGCAGCTTACAGGATCCTGGGGCCAACGTCCTGACTTTC
TRBJ1-3 | - | - | TRBV7-9 | CSSSTDMNSSGNTIYF | TGTTCCAGCAGCACTGACATGAACTCCTCTGGAAACACCATATATTTT
TRBJ2-7 | TRBD1 | once | TRBV19 | CASSIPGTVYEQYF | TGTGCCAGTAGTATCCCGGGGACAGTTTACGAGCAGTACTTC
TRBJ2-2 | TRBD1 | - | TRBV4-1 | CASSPTGAALTGELFF | TGCGCCAGCAGCCCCACAGGGGCTGCCCTCACCGGGGAGCTGTTTTTT
TRBJ1-2 | TRBD1 | - | TRBV5-4 | CASSLEAGGAGGYTF | TGTGCCAGCAGCTTGGAGGCAGGGGGCGCGGGGGGCTACACCTTC
TRBJ2-3 | TRBD2 | - | TRBV9 | CASRRSGGTSVYF | TGTGCCAGCAGACGATCGGGGGGGACTAGCGTGTATTTT
TRBJ1-4 | TRBD1 | - | TRBV28 | CASRFPGRGREEKLFF | TGTGCCAGCAGGTTCCCGGGAAGGGGGCGAGAGGAAAAACTGTTTTTT
TRBJ2-3 | - | - | TRBV7-3 | CASSLGAGDTQYF | TGTGCCAGCAGCTTAGGGGCCGGGGATACGCAGTATTTT
TRBJ1-1 | TRBD1 | once | TRBV6-6 | CASSAGTGTEAFF | TGTGCCAGCAGTGCCGGGACAGGCACTGAAGCTTTCTTT
TRBJ2-3 | TRBD2 | - | TRBV7-2 | CASSLGLLAGGTDTQYF | TGTGCCAGCAGCTTAGGGCTACTAGCGGGAGGCACAGATACGCAGTATTTT
TRBJ1-1 | - | few | TRBV6-5 | CASSYGGAGNTEAFF | TGTGCCAGCAGTTACGGGGGGGCCGGTAACACTGAAGCTTTCTTT